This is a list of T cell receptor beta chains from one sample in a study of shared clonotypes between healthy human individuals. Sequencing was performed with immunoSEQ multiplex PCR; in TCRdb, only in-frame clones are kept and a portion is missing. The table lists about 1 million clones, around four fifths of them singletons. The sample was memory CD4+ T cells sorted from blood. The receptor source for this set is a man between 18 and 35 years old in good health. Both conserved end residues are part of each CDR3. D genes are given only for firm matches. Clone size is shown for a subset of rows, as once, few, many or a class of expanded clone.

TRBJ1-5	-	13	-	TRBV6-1	TGTGCCAGCAGTGAAAACGGCAATCAGCCCCAGCATTTT	CASSENGNQPQHF
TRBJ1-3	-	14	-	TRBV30	TGTGCCTGGAGCGCCAGGAGCTCTGGAAACACCATATATTTT	CAWSARSSGNTIYF
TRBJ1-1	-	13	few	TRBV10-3	TGTGCCATCAGTGAACGGGGAGGGACTGAAGCTTTCTTT	CAISERGGTEAFF
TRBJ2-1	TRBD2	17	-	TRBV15	TGTGCCACCAGCAGAGCAGCGGGAGGACCGTCATACAATGAGCAGTTCTTC	CATSRAAGGPSYNEQFF
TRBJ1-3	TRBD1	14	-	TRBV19	TGTGCCACCTCCCCCGGGACAGTGGGAAACACCATATATTTT	CATSPGTVGNTIYF
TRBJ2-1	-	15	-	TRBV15	TGTGCCACCAGCAGAGATGGAAGCAGGGACCATGAGCAGTTCTTC	CATSRDGSRDHEQFF
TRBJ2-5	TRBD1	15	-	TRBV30	TGTGCCTGGCTTCCAGGGACAGGGGGCTCTTCGACCCAGTACTTC	CAWLPGTGGSSTQYF
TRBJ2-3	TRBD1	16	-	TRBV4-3	TGCGCCAGCAGCCAAGGGTTCCGGGACAGGGTGGATACGCAGTATTTT	CASSQGFRDRVDTQYF
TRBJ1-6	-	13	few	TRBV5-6	TGTGCCAGCACCCACGGAATTAATTCACCCCTCCACTTT	CASTHGINSPLHF
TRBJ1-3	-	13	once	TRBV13	TGTGCCAGCAGCTTACTTGGCGGAAACACCATATATTTT	CASSLLGGNTIYF
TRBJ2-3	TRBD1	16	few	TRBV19	TGTGCCAGTAGTACCCGGACAGGGGACCGCACAGATACGCAGTATTTT	CASSTRTGDRTDTQYF
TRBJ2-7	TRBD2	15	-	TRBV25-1	TGTGCCAGCAGTGAATGGGGGACTAGCGGGGGTGAGCAGTACTTC	CASSEWGTSGGEQYF
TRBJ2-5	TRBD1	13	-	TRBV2	TGTGCCAGCAGGGACAGGCCGACGGAGACCCAGTACTTC	CASRDRPTETQYF
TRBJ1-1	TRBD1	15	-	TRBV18	TGTGCCAGCTCACTATACCGACAGGGGAACACTGAAGCTTTCTTT	CASSLYRQGNTEAFF
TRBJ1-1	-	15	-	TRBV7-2	TGTGCCAGCAGCTTAGTAGGGGAGAGGAACACTGAAGCTTTCTTT	CASSLVGERNTEAFF
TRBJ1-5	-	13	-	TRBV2	TGTGCCAGCATACCAGAACGCAATCAGCCCCAGCATTTT	CASIPERNQPQHF
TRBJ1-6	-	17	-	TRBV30	TGTGCCTGGAGTAGACAGGACAAAAGCTCCTATAATTCACCCCTCCACTTT	CAWSRQDKSSYNSPLHF
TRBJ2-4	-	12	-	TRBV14	TGTGCCAGCAGCCAAGAGCGTGGGGTTCAGTACTTC	CASSQERGVQYF
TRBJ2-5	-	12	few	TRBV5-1	TGCGCCAGCAGCGCGGGACTTGAGACCCAGTACTTC	CASSAGLETQYF
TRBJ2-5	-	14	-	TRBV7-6	TGTGCCAGCACCATATGGGCCGGGGGAGAGACCCAGTACTTC	CASTIWAGGETQYF
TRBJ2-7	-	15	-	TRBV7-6	TGTGCCAGCAGCTCAGGGGAGGGTCGGGCCTACGAGCAGTACTTC	CASSSGEGRAYEQYF
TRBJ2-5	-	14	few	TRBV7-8	TGTGCCAGCAGCTTAGAGTCCATTTGGGAGACCCAGTACTTC	CASSLESIWETQYF
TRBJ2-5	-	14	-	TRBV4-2	TGTGCCAGCAGCCAAGATTTTGCAGAAGAGACCCAGTACTTC	CASSQDFAEETQYF
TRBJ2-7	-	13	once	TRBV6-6	TGTGCCAGCAGTTACAGGCGGGCCTACGAGCAGTACTTC	CASSYRRAYEQYF
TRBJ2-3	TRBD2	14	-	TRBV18	TGTGCCAGCTCACCTCTAGCGGGCACAGATACGCAGTATTTT	CASSPLAGTDTQYF
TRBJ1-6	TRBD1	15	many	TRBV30	TGTGCCTGGAAGGACAGGGTTAAATATAATTCACCCCTCCACTTT	CAWKDRVKYNSPLHF
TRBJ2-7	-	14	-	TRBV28	TGTGCCAGCAGCCAACGGACGGTAACCTACGAGCAGTACTTC	CASSQRTVTYEQYF
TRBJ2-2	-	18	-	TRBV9	TGTGCCAGCAGCGTAGTAGGAGCAGGGGGGCCCAAGGACGGGGAGCTGTTTTTT	CASSVVGAGGPKDGELFF
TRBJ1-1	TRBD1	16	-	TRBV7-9	TGTGCCAGCAGCTTAGCGTCGACAGGGGGATACACTGAAGCTTTCTTT	CASSLASTGGYTEAFF